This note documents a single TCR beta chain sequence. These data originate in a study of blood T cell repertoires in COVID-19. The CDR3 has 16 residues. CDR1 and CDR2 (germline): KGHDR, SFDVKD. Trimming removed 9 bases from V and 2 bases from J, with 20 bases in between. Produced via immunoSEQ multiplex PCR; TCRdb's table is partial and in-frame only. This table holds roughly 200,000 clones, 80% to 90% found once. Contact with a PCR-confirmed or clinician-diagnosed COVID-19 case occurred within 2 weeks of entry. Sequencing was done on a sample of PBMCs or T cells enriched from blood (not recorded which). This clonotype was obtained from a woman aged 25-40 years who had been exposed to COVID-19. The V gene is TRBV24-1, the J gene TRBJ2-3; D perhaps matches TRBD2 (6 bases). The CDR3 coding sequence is TGTGCCACCCAAAGTGGGGGGTCGGGGATCACAGATACGCAGTATTTT. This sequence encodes CATQSGGSGITDTQYF.